The 8 T cell receptor beta chains given below trace back to one sample, sequenced in a study of identical twins. TCRdb ran MiXCR on the 5' RACE reads and lists one entry per CDR3 protein. The repertoire holds more than 650,000 distinct CDR3 sequences, with less than 7% as singletons. The sample comprised naive T cells sorted from blood. These receptors were collected from a young man in good health.

The chain links TRBV20-1 to TRBJ2-7; D gene uncertain. The CDR3 is 11 residues long. Trimming cost V 5 bases and J 2 bases, with 7 bases left between them. Germline V gene sequence: CDR1 DFQATT, CDR2 SNEGSKA (reference sequence). In DNA, the CDR3 is TGCAGTGCTTCAGGAGCCTACGAGCAGTACTTC. Protein: CSASGAYEQYF.

This clonotype was picked up many times. V and J are TRBV7-3 and TRBJ2-3, with a possible D match to TRBD1 (5 bases). V shed 2 bases and J shed 2 bases, with 11 bases lying between them. The CDR3 sequence is 15 residues long. The germline V gene encodes CDR1 SGHTA and CDR2 FQGTGA. The CDR3 DNA follows: TGTGCCAGCAGCTTAGGTGACAGAAACACAGATACGCAGTATTTT. Its protein product is CASSLGDRNTDTQYF.

This clonotype was seen ten or more times. V gene TRBV6-5 combines with J gene TRBJ2-7; possible D gene TRBD1, 6 bases. Germline V gene data show CDR1 as MNHEY and CDR2 as SVGAGI. The CDR3 length is 14 residues. V lost 0 bases and J lost 6, with 12 bases in between. CDR3 protein: CASSYSMRGTEQYV. DNA of the CDR3: TGTGCCAGCAGTTACTCGATGAGGGGGACCGAGCAGTACGTC.

The CDR3 DNA is TGTGCCAGCAGCTCTGATGGGCGGAACTATGGCTACACCTTC. It is translated as CASSSDGRNYGYTF. V is TRBV6-1 and J is TRBJ1-2; unclear D gene. The CDR3 length is 14 residues. V lost 6 bases and J 2 bases, leaving 13 bases between the germline ends. The germline gives CDR1 MNHNS, CDR2 SASEGT.

This clonotype was detected many times. V gene TRBV10-3 combines with J gene TRBJ1-2; D is undetermined. V was pared by 0 bases and J by 8 bases, with 13 bases between. Germline assignment: CDR1 ENHRY and CDR2 SYGVKD. This CDR3 contains 14 residues. CDR3 DNA sequence: TGTGCCATCAGTGAGTCGACGGGTCTGAAGGGCTACACCTTC. Translating gives CAISESTGLKGYTF.

This clonotype was counted only a few times. The chain couples TRBV4-2 to TRBJ2-5; D gene ambiguous. Germline loops: CDR1 LGHNA, CDR2 YNFKEQ. This CDR3 contains 15 residues. V was cut by 0 bases and J by 1 base, with 9 bases left in between. CDR3 sequence (DNA): TGTGCCAGCAGCCAAGATAACCGCCCCCAAGAGACCCAGTACTTC. It specifies CASSQDNRPQETQYF.

This sequence joins TRBV10-3 and TRBJ1-5; D is ambiguous. The CDR3 runs to 15 residues. Trimming shortened V by 6 bases and J by 0 bases, and 12 bases separated the two germline ends. In germline, CDR1 is ENHRY, CDR2 SYGVKD. The CDR3 nucleotides are TGTGCCATCAGCCCTCACGACCCTAGCAATCAGCCCCAGCATTTT. This encodes CAISPHDPSNQPQHF.

This clonotype showed up many times. The V call is TRBV20-1, the J call TRBJ2-3, with D perhaps being TRBD1 or TRBD2 (5 bases each). The length of the CDR3 is 16 residues. Per germline, CDR1 DFQATT and CDR2 SNEGSKA (reference sequence). Trimming shortened V by 2 bases and J by 3 bases, and 18 bases separated the two germline ends. CDR3 loop: CSARQAPGRNTDTQYF. The CDR3 nucleotides are TGCAGTGCTAGACAGGCCCCGGGACGGAATACAGATACGCAGTATTTT.